Listed below are T cell receptor beta chains from one sample, sequenced in a study of blood T cell repertoires in COVID-19. Here immunoSEQ multiplex PCR was the method, and the copy in TCRdb shows in-frame clones only, minus some. This sample has about 430,000 clones; roughly 90% occur once, and the top ten carry more than 0.85%. Sequencing was done on a sample of PBMCs or T cells enriched from blood (not recorded which). The receptors were sampled from a woman in her thirties with acute COVID-19. The CDR3 runs from the conserved cysteine through the conserved F or W. D genes are given only for firm matches. Size is stated for part of the rows, as once, few or many counts, or as a class when the clone is expanded.

TRBV15,.,.,CATSGQPSSYEQYF
TRBV18,TRBD1,.,CASSPETGRTEAFF
TRBV6-5,TRBD1,few,CASSYATGGYEQYF
TRBV19,.,.,CASSLSGLNEKLFF
TRBV6-4,.,few,CASSEQGGTDTQYF
TRBV19,TRBD2,.,CASSSLAGHYMSTDTQYF
TRBV5-1,.,.,CASSLQGYSEKLFF
TRBV19,.,.,CASTISRQGQPQHF
TRBV23-1,TRBD1,.,CASKANQYPSGQGALPLHF
TRBV29-1,TRBD1,.,CSVADRGNAGELFF
TRBV2,.,.,CASSGANEQYF
TRBV4-1,TRBD1,.,CASSHQDRSSTEAFF
TRBV15,.,.,CATSRGKEYYGYTF
TRBV6-2/TRBV6-3,.,.,CASSRGTGELFF
TRBV11-3,.,.,CASSEDSGESYEQYF
TRBV2,.,.,CASRGDSGNTEAFF
TRBV5-1,TRBD1,.,CASSSPPGQTAMNTEAFF
TRBV3-1/TRBV3-2,TRBD1,.,CASSQVQGAWEQYF
TRBV4-1,TRBD1,.,CASSQSVVTGANFYEQYF
TRBV9,TRBD1,.,CASSGGGTGVNYGYTF
TRBV9,.,.,CASSVELAKYNEQFF
TRBV29-1,TRBD1,.,CSARDRATADTQYF
TRBV19,.,.,CASSIGRRGNEQFF
TRBV30,.,.,CAWSPSGNTIYF
TRBV7-9,.,.,CASSAEIDRHGYTF
TRBV6-5,TRBD1,.,CASSFTGDNSPLHF
TRBV4-3,TRBD1,.,CASSQGRSGTGSADTQYF
TRBV24-1,.,.,CATSDPGAADTQYF
TRBV5-6,.,.,CASSLISGRAYEQYF
TRBV6-4,.,.,CASSEVRRDQETQYF
TRBV9,TRBD1,.,CASSEADRAETQYF
TRBV24-1,.,.,CATSETGVGSNQPQHF
TRBV7-8,.,.,CASSLAGGRNTIYF
TRBV7-2,TRBD1,once,CASSPSGQKNTEAFF
TRBV28,.,.,CASMDRSWNQPQHF
TRBV6-2/TRBV6-3,.,many,CASSYSGRTNQPQHF
TRBV9,TRBD1,.,CASSVGPRGSEKLFF
TRBV5-5,.,.,CASSLGEAFLSPLHF
TRBV30,.,.,CAWSPDGTSHMLFF